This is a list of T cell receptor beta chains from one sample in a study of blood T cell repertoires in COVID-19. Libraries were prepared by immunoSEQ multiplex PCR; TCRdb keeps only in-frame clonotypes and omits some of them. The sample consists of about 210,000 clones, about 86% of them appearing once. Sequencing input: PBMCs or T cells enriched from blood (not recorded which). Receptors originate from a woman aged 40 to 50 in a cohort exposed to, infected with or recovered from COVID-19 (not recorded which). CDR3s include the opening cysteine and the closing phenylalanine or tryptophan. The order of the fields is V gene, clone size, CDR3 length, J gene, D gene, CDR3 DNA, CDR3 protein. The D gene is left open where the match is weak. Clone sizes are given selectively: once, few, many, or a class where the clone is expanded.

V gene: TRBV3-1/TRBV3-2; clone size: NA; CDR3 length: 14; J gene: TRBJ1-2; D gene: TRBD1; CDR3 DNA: TGTGCCAGCAGCTCCGGGACAGTTAACTATGGCTACACCTTC; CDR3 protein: CASSSGTVNYGYTF
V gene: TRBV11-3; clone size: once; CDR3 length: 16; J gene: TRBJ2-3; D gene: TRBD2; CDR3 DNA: TGTGCCAGCAGCTTAGAGTCTCTAGCGGGAGTAGATACGCAGTATTTT; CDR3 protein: CASSLESLAGVDTQYF
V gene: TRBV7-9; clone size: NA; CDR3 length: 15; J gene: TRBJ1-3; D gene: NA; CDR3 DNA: TGTGCCAGCAGCTTAGTACAACAGGAGGGAAACACCATATATTTT; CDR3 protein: CASSLVQQEGNTIYF
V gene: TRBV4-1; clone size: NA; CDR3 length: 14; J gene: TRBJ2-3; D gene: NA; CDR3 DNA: TGCGCCAGCAGCCATGGGCAGGGTGTACATACGCAGTATTTT; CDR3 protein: CASSHGQGVHTQYF
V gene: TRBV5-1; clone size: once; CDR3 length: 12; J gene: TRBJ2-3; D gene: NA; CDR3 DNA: TGCGCCAGCAGCTCGGGCACAGATACGCAGTATTTT; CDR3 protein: CASSSGTDTQYF
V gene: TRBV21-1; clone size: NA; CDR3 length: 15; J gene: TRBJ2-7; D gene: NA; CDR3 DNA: TGTGCCAGCAGGCCTAGCAGGAGGGACTCCTACGAGCAGTACTTC; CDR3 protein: CASRPSRRDSYEQYF
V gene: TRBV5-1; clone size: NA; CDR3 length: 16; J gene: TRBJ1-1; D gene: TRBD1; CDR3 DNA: TGCGCCAGCAGCTTGGGGGCGGGACAGGGAGTCGCTGAAGCTTTCTTT; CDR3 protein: CASSLGAGQGVAEAFF
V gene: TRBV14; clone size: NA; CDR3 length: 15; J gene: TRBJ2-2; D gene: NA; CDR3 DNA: TGTGCCAGCAGCCAGACACAGGGTCTGATCGGGGAGCTGTTTTTT; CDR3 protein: CASSQTQGLIGELFF
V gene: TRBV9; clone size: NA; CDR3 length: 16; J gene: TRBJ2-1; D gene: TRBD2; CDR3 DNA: TGTGCCAGCAGCGTAGACCCTAGCGGCTCCTACAATGAGCAGTTCTTC; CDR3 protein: CASSVDPSGSYNEQFF
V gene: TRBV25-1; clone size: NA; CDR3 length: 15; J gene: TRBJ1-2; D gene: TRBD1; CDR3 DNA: TGTGCCAGCAGTGGCCCCATTACAGGGGAGCGTGGCTACACCTTC; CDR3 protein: CASSGPITGERGYTF
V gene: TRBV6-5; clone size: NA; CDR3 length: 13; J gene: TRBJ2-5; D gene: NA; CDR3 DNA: TGTGCCAGCAGTTCCAGGGTGCGGGAGACCCAGTACTTC; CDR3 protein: CASSSRVRETQYF
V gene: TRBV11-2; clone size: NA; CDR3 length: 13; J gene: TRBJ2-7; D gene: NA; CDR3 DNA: TGTGCCAGCAGACCTCTAGGTCACCACGAGCAGTACTTC; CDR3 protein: CASRPLGHHEQYF
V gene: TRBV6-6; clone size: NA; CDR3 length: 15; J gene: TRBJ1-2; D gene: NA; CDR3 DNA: TGTGCCAGCAGTTCGCCGGGACTCACTAACTATGGCTACACCTTC; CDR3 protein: CASSSPGLTNYGYTF
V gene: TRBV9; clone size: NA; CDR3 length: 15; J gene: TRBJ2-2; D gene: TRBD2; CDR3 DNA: TGTGCCAGCAGCCCTGGGGGGGCGAACACCGGGGAGCTGTTTTTT; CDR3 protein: CASSPGGANTGELFF
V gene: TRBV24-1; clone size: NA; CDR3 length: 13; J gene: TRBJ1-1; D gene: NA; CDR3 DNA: TGTGCCACCAGTGGCACACGGAACACTGAAGCTTTCTTT; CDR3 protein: CATSGTRNTEAFF
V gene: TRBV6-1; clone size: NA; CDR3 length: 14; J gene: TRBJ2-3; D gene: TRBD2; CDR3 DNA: TGTGCCAGCAGTGATAGCGGGAGCACAGATACGCAGTATTTT; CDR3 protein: CASSDSGSTDTQYF
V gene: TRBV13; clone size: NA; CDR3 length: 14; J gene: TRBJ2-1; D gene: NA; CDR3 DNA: TGTGCCAGCAGCTTGGGGACTCTTTACAATGAGCAGTTCTTC; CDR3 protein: CASSLGTLYNEQFF
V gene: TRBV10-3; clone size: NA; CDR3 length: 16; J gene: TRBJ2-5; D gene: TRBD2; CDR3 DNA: TGTGCCATCAGTGAGTCGTCGGCGGGAGGGCCGGAGACCCAGTACTTC; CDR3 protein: CAISESSAGGPETQYF
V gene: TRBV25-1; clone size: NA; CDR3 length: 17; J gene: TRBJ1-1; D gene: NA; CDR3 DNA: TGTGCCAGCAGTGAATCAGAATACCAGGGGAGGGATCCTGAAGCTTTCTTT; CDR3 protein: CASSESEYQGRDPEAFF
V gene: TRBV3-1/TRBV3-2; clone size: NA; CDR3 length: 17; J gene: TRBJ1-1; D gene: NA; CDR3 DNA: TGTGCCAGCAGCCAAGGGCGGGGTCCCCTACCGAACACTGAAGCTTTCTTT; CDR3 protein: CASSQGRGPLPNTEAFF
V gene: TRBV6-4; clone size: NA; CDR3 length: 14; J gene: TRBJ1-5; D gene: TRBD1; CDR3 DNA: TGTGCCATTTCCGGGACAGCGAACAATCAGCCCCAGCATTTT; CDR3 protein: CAISGTANNQPQHF
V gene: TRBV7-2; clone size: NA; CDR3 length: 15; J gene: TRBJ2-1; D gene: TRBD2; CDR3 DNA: TGTGCCAGCAGCCAAAGGACTAGCGGTCACAATGAGCAGTTCTTC; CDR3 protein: CASSQRTSGHNEQFF
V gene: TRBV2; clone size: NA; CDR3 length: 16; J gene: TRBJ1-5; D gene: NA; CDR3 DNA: TGTGCCAGCAGGGATCCGGGACACTATAGCAATCAGCCCCAGCATTTT; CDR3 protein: CASRDPGHYSNQPQHF
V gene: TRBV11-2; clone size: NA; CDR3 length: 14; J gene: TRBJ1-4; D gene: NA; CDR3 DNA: TGTGCCAGCAGCTTCGCAGGGTTGGCTGAAAAACTGTTTTTT; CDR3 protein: CASSFAGLAEKLFF
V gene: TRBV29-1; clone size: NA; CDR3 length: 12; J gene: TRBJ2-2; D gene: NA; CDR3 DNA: TGCAGCGTTGTAGGAGGGGCCGGGGAGCTGTTTTTT; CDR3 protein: CSVVGGAGELFF
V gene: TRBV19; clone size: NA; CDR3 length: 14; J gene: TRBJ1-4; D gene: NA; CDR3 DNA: TGTGCCACCCAATCCGGGACACGACATACCAAACTGTTTTTT; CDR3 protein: CATQSGTRHTKLFF
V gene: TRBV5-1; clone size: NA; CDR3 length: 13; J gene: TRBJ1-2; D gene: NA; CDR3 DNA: TGCGCCAGCAGCGTAACAGGGTCCTATGGCTACACCTTC; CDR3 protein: CASSVTGSYGYTF
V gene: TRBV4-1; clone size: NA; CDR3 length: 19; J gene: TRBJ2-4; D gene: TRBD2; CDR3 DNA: TGCGCCAGCAGCCAGGGTTCTGTGGGGACTAGCGACGCCAAAAACATTCAGTACTTC; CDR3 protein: CASSQGSVGTSDAKNIQYF
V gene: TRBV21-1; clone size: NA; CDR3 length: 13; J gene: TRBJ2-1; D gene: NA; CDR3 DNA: TGTGCCAGCACCACGACTAGCGGAAATGAGCAGTTCTTC; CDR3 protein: CASTTTSGNEQFF
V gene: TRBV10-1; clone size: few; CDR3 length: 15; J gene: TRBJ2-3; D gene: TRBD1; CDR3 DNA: TGCGCCAGCAGTGAGGGACAGGGGGATGCAGATACGCAGTATTTT; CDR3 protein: CASSEGQGDADTQYF
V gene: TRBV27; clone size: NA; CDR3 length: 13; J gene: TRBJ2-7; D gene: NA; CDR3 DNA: TGTGCCAGCAGCCCCTCCGGGGGCTACGAGCAGTACTTC; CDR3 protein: CASSPSGGYEQYF
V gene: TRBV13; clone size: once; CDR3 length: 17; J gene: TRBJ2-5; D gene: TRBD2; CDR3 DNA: TGTGCCAGCAGCTCGGCACTAGCGGGGCTCCGTTTGGAGACCCAGTACTTC; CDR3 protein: CASSSALAGLRLETQYF
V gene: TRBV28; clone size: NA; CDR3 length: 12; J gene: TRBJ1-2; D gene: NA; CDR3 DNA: TGTGCCAGCAGTTTAACTCCCTATGGCTACACCTTC; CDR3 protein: CASSLTPYGYTF
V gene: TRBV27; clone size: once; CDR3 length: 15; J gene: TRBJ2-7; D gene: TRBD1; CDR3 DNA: TGTGCCAGCAGTCCAGGGACAGGGGGGCGTTACGAGCAGTACTTC; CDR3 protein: CASSPGTGGRYEQYF
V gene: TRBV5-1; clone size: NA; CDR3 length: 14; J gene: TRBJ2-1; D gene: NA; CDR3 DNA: TGCGCCAGCAGAAGTCCTAGCTCCTACAATGAGCAGTTCTTC; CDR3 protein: CASRSPSSYNEQFF
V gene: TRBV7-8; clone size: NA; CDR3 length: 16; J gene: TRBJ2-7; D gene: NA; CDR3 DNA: TGTGCCAGCAGCTTAGTATCAGGGATGGCTTCCTACGAGCAGTACTTC; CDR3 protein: CASSLVSGMASYEQYF
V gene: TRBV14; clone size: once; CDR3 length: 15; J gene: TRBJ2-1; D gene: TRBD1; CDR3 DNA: TGTGCCAGCAGCCAAGGAAAAGACAGGGGCGATGAGCAGTTCTTC; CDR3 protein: CASSQGKDRGDEQFF
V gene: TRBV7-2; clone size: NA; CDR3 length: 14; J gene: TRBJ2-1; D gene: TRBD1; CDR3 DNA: TGTGCCAGCAGCTTTGGACAGGGCCCCAATGAGCAGTTCTTC; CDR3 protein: CASSFGQGPNEQFF
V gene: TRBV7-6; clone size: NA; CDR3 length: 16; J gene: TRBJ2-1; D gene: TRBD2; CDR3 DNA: TGTGCCAGCAGTCACCCCCGAGCGGGAGGGCCGGATGAGCAGTTCTTC; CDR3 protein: CASSHPRAGGPDEQFF
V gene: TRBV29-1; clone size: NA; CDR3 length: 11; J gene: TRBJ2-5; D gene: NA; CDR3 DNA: TGCAGCGTTCTGGGGGGAGAGACCCAGTACTTC; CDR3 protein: CSVLGGETQYF
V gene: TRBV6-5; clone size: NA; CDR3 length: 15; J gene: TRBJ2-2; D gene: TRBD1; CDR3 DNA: TGTGCCAGCAGTTCGGGACAGGGAAACACCGGGGAGCTGTTTTTT; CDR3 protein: CASSSGQGNTGELFF
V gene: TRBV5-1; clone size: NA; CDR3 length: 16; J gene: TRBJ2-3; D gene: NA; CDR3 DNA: TGCGCCAGCAGCTCTCAAACCAGACTCGTTGGAGATACGCAGTATTTT; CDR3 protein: CASSSQTRLVGDTQYF
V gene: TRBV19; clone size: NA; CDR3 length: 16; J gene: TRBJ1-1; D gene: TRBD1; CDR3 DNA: TGTGCCAGTAGTAAGCGACAGGGGCGGATGAACACTGAAGCTTTCTTT; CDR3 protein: CASSKRQGRMNTEAFF
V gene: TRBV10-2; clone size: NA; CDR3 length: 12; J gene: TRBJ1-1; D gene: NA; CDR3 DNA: TGCGCCAGCAGACAGGGCGGTTCTGAAGCTTTCTTT; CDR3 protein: CASRQGGSEAFF